The 9 T cell receptor beta chains below all came from one sample that was sequenced in a study of T cell clusters in autoimmune cytopenias. Roughly 40,000 genome equivalents of blood DNA were amplified for TRB. Multiplex touch-down PCR amplified TRB using TRB-A and TRB-B pools in one tube. Following a re-call of the multiplex PCR reads, TCRdb has one entry per CDR3 protein and lacks DNA. The table for this sample gives 760 or so distinct CDR3 sequences. These data were likewise used in another study, on T cell repertoires in aging, cancer and after chemotherapy.

Sample: peripheral blood. Every receptor here comes from a human donor in good health.

This sequence joins TRBV4-3 and TRBJ2-3; as DNA is missing, the TRBD2 call by TCRdb cannot be tested. CDR1 is LGHNA and CDR2 is YSLEER in the germline V gene. The CDR3 is made up of 17 amino acids. The CDR3 sequence: CASSQDKAPQGTDTQYF.

This clonotype is labeled medium-sized based on frequency. The CDR3 sequence: CSARDGGSSYNEQFF. The rearrangement joins TRBV20-1 to TRBJ2-1. The CDR3 is made up of 15 amino acids. The V gene's germline CDR1 is DFQATT and CDR2 SNEGSKA (reference sequence).

The genes are TRBV11-2 and TRBJ1-1; TCRdb proposes TRBD1, but this gene call is untestable without DNA. Germline values: CDR1 SGHAT, CDR2 FQNNGV. The CDR3 contains 14 residues. The chain's CDR3 is CASSLARGNTEAFF.

This clonotype is called large based on its frequency. The chain joins TRBV5-6 to TRBJ2-7. Germline V gene sequence: CDR1 SGHDT, CDR2 YYEEEE. The CDR3 runs 14 residues. CDR3 region: CASSLGTATYEQYF.

This clonotype is medium-sized by frequency. The CDR3 sequence: CASSSYRRNTIYF. The chain links TRBV12-3 or TRBV12-4 to TRBJ1-3. The CDR3 length is 13 residues.

This clonotype shows up as large by frequency. The rearrangement uses TRBV7-9 and TRBJ2-2; checking the TCRdb D call of TRBD1 is not possible without DNA. In germline, CDR1 is SEHNR, CDR2 FQNEAQ (reference sequence). The CDR3 has 16 amino acids. CDR3 protein: CASSTPGWTDTGELFF.

Frequency places this clonotype as medium-sized. The V gene is TRBV6-4, the J gene TRBJ2-3; TCRdb picks TRBD2, but there is no DNA to check that call. CDR1 and CDR2 (germline): MRHNA, SNTAGT. CDR3 length: 16 residues. CDR3 amino acids: CASRGKFEGSTDTQYF.

This chain joins TRBV12-3 or TRBV12-4 and TRBJ2-1; the D call from TCRdb, TRBD2, cannot be confirmed without DNA. The CDR3 runs to 18 residues. CDR3 residues: CASSPTLGLAGTYNEQFF.

The chain carries TRBV7-2 and TRBJ1-1; the TRBD1 assignment by TCRdb is unverifiable without DNA. The CDR3 consists of 14 residues. Germline CDR1 SGHTA, CDR2 FQGNSA. The CDR3 spells CASSLTGMNTEAFF.